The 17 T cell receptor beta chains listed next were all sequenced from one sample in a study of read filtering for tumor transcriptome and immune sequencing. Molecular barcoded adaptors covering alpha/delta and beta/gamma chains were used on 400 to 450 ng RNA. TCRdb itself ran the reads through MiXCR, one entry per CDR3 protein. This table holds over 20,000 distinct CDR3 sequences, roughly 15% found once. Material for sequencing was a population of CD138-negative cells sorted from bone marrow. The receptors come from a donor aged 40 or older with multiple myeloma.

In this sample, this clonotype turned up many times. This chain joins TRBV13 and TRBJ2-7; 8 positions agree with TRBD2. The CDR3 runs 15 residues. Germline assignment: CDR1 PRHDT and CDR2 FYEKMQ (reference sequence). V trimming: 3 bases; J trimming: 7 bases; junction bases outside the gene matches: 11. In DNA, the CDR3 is TGTGCCAGCAGCTTTAAAACTAGCGGACCTTCGGAGCAGTACTTC. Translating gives CASSFKTSGPSEQYF.

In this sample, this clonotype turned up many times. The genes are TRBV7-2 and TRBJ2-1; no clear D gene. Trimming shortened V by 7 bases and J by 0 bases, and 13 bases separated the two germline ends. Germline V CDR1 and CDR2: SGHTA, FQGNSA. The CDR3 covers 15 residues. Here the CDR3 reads CASTPPTSSYNEQFF. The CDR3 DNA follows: TGTGCCAGCACCCCTCCTACGAGCTCCTACAATGAGCAGTTCTTC.

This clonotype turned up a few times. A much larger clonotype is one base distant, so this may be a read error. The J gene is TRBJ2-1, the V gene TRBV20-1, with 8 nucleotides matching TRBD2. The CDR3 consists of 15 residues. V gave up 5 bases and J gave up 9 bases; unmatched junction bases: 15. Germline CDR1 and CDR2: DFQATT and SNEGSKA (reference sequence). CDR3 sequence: CSASEPGGSNSEQFF. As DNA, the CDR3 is TGCAGTGCTTCAGAACCGGGAGGGTCTAACAGTGAGCAGTTCTTC.

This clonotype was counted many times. DNA of the CDR3: TGCGCCAGCAGCCAATATCGGACAGCGTACCAAGAGACCCAGTACTTC. Its translation is CASSQYRTAYQETQYF. This sequence joins TRBV4-1 and TRBJ2-5; D possibly corresponds to TRBD1 (6 bases). The CDR3 length is 16 residues. The V and J ends lost 2 bases and 0 bases respectively, with 13 bases between them. CDR1 and CDR2 (germline): MGHRA, YSYEKL.

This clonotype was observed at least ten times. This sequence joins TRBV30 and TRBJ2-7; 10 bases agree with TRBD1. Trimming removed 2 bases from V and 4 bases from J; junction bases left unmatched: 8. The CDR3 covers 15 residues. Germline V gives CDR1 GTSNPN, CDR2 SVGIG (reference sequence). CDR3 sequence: CAWSLVRQGAYEQYF. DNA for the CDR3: TGTGCCTGGAGTTTAGTGAGACAGGGGGCGTACGAGCAGTACTTC.

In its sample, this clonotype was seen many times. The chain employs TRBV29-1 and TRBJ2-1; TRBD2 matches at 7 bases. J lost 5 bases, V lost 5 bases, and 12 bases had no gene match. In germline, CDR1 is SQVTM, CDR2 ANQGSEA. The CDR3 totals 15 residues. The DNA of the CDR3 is TGCAGCGTTCCTGGGGGGGGATCTTCCCACAATGAGCAGTTCTTC. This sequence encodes CSVPGGGSSHNEQFF.

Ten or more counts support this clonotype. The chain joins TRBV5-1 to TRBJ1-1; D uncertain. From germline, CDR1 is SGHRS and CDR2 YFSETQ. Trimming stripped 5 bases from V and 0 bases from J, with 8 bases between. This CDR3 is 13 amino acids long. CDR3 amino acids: CASRAGMNTEAFF. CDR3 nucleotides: TGCGCCAGCAGGGCCGGCATGAACACTGAAGCTTTCTTT.

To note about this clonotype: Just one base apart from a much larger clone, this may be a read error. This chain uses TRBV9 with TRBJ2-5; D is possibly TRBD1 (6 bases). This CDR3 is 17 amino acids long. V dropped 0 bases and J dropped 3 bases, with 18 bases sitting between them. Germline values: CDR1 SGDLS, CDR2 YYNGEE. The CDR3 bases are TGTGCCAGCAGCGTAGAGGGCAGGGGAGTGTATAAAGAGACCCAGTACTTC. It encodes CASSVEGRGVYKETQYF. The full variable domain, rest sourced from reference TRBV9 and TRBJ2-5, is DSGVTQTPKHLITATGQRVTLRCSPRSGDLSVYWYQQSLDQGLQFLIQYYNGEERAKGNILERFSAQQFPDLHSELNLSSLELGDSALYFCASSVEGRGVYKETQYFGPGTRLLVL.

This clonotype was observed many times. The CDR3 here is CATSDNVVGQETQYF. In nucleotides, the CDR3 is TGTGCCACCAGTGACAATGTCGTAGGACAAGAGACCCAGTACTTC. J is TRBJ2-5 and V is TRBV24-1; D gene ambiguous. This CDR3 is 15 amino acids long. Trimming cost V 4 bases and J 2 bases, with 13 bases left between them. CDR1 KGHDR and CDR2 SFDVKD come from the germline V gene.

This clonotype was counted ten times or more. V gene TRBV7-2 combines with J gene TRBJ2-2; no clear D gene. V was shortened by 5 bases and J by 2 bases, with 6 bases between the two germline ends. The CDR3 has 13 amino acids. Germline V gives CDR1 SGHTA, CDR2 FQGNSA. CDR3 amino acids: CASSQANTGELFF. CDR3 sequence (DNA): TGTGCCAGCAGCCAGGCAAACACCGGGGAGCTGTTTTTT.

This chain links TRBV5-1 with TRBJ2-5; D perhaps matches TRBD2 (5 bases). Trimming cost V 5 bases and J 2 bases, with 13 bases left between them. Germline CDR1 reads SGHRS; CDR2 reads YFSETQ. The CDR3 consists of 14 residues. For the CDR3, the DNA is TGCGCCAGCAGTGGCGGGCAGCCGCAAGAGACCCAGTACTTC. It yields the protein CASSGGQPQETQYF.

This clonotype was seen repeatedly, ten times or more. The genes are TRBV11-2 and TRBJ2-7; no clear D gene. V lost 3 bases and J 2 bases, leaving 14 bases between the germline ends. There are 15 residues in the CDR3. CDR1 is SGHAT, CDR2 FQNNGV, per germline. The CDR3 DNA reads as TGTGCCAGCAGCTTGGGTAGGGTCTTTCCCTACGAGCAGTACTTC. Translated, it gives CASSLGRVFPYEQYF.

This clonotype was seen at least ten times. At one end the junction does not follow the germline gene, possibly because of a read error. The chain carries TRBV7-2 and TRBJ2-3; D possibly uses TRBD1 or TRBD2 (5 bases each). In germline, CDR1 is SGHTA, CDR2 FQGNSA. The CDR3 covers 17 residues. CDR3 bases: TGTGCCAGCAGCTTAGGTGGGGGTCCGGCTAGCACAGATATGCAGTATTTT. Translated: CASSLGGGPASTDMQYF. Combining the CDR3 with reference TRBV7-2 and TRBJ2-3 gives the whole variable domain GAGVSQSPSNKVTEKGKDVELRCDPISGHTALYWYRQSLGQGLEFLIYFQGNSAPDKSGLPSDRFSAERTGGSVSTLTIQRTQQEDSAVYLCASSLGGGPASTDMQYFGPGTRLTVL.

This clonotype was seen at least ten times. CDR3 nucleotide sequence: TGTGCCAGCAGCTTAGCAACACTCTATGGCTACACCTTC. It encodes CASSLATLYGYTF. The chain combines TRBV11-2 with TRBJ1-2; D not resolved. V was cut by 1 base and J by 4 bases, with 7 bases left in between. Germline CDR1 and CDR2: SGHAT and FQNNGV. The CDR3 runs to 13 residues.

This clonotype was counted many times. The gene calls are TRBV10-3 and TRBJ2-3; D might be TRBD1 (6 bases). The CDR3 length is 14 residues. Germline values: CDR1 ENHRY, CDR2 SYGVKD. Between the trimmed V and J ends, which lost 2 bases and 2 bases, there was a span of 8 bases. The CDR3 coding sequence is TGTGCCATCAGTGAGGGACAGACCACAGATACGCAGTATTTT. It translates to CAISEGQTTDTQYF.

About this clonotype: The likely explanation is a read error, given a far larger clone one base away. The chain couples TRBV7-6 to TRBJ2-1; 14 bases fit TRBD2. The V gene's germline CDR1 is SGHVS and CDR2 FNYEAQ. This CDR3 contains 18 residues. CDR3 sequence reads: CASSATGTSGSSYDEQFF. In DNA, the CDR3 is TGTGCCAGCAGCGCCACCGGGACTAGCGGGAGTTCCTACGATGAGCAGTTCTTC.

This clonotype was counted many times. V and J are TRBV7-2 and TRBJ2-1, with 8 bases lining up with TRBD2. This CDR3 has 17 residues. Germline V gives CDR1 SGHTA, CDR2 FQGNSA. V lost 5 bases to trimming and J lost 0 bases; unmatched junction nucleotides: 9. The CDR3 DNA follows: TGTGCCAGCAGCCCGGGGGGGGATCGAAGCTCCTACAATGAGCAGTTCTTC. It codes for CASSPGGDRSSYNEQFF.